This is a list of T cell receptor beta chains from one sample in a study of beta chain features in type 1 diabetes. Libraries were prepared by immunoSEQ multiplex PCR; TCRdb keeps only in-frame clonotypes and omits some of them. The table records 130,000 or so clones, roughly 10% of them present only once. Sequences were obtained from central memory CD4+ T cells from blood. The origin of the receptors is a woman in her thirties or forties in good health. Each CDR3 is given with its conserved first and last residue. The order of the fields is V gene, clone size, J gene, D gene, CDR3 protein, CDR3 DNA. A D gene is named only where the DNA matches it firmly. Size is omitted from some rows. Given values are once, few, many or a class for expanded clones.

v_call: TRBV9; clone_size: -; j_call: TRBJ1-1; d_call: -; cdr3_aa: CASSVGGFTEAFF; cdr3_nt: TGTGCCAGCAGCGTAGGAGGGTTTACGGAAGCTTTCTTT
v_call: TRBV6-5; clone_size: -; j_call: TRBJ2-1; d_call: TRBD2; cdr3_aa: CASRASGGKGSEQFF; cdr3_nt: TGTGCCAGCAGGGCTAGCGGGGGGAAGGGGAGTGAGCAGTTCTTC
v_call: TRBV5-4; clone_size: few; j_call: TRBJ1-1; d_call: -; cdr3_aa: CASSLVSEARGAFF; cdr3_nt: TGTGCCAGCAGCTTGGTGAGCGAGGCCAGAGGAGCTTTCTTT
v_call: TRBV18; clone_size: -; j_call: TRBJ1-2; d_call: TRBD1; cdr3_aa: CASSPPDRAGSYGYTF; cdr3_nt: TGTGCCAGCTCACCCCCCGACAGGGCGGGGAGCTATGGCTACACCTTC
v_call: TRBV5-4; clone_size: -; j_call: TRBJ2-2; d_call: -; cdr3_aa: CASSYSRNTGELFF; cdr3_nt: TGTGCCAGCAGCTACTCCCGGAACACCGGGGAGCTGTTTTTT
v_call: TRBV7-6; clone_size: few; j_call: TRBJ2-2; d_call: TRBD2; cdr3_aa: CASSLLAGASTGELFF; cdr3_nt: TGTGCCAGCAGCTTATTAGCGGGGGCATCCACCGGGGAGCTGTTTTTT
v_call: TRBV19; clone_size: many; j_call: TRBJ2-4; d_call: -; cdr3_aa: CASGSGSLTKNIQYF; cdr3_nt: TGTGCCAGCGGGAGTGGGTCTCTGACCAAAAACATTCAGTACTTC
v_call: TRBV6-1; clone_size: -; j_call: TRBJ1-2; d_call: -; cdr3_aa: CASIEGDLYGYTF; cdr3_nt: TGTGCCAGCATCGAGGGGGATTTATATGGCTACACCTTC
v_call: TRBV30; clone_size: few; j_call: TRBJ2-1; d_call: TRBD1; cdr3_aa: CAWRRGQGGRDSYNEQFF; cdr3_nt: TGTGCCTGGAGGAGAGGACAGGGAGGTAGGGACTCCTACAATGAGCAGTTCTTC
v_call: TRBV29-1; clone_size: -; j_call: TRBJ1-2; d_call: -; cdr3_aa: CSVDAQGTIYGYTF; cdr3_nt: TGCAGCGTTGATGCGCAGGGAACTATCTATGGCTACACCTTC
v_call: TRBV6-5; clone_size: few; j_call: TRBJ1-5; d_call: -; cdr3_aa: CASNPTGSNQPQHF; cdr3_nt: TGTGCCAGTAACCCTACTGGTAGCAATCAGCCCCAGCATTTT
v_call: TRBV2; clone_size: -; j_call: TRBJ2-7; d_call: -; cdr3_aa: CASIDRGYVYEQYF; cdr3_nt: TGTGCCAGCATAGATCGGGGATACGTCTACGAGCAGTACTTC
v_call: TRBV7-9; clone_size: many; j_call: TRBJ1-6; d_call: -; cdr3_aa: CASSLVGEPLHF; cdr3_nt: TGTGCCAGCAGCTTAGTTGGTGAGCCCCTCCACTTT
v_call: TRBV4-3; clone_size: few; j_call: TRBJ1-6; d_call: TRBD1; cdr3_aa: CASSRDTGVNSPLHF; cdr3_nt: TGCGCCAGCAGCCGGGACACAGGGGTAAATTCACCCCTCCACTTT
v_call: TRBV4-2; clone_size: few; j_call: TRBJ1-1; d_call: TRBD1; cdr3_aa: CASSDRGLVNTEAFF; cdr3_nt: TGTGCCAGCAGCGACAGGGGGTTGGTGAACACTGAAGCTTTCTTT
v_call: TRBV7-2; clone_size: -; j_call: TRBJ2-7; d_call: TRBD1; cdr3_aa: CASSPRTGRIYEQYF; cdr3_nt: TGTGCCAGCAGCCCACGGACAGGGCGTATCTACGAGCAGTACTTC
v_call: TRBV5-4; clone_size: few; j_call: TRBJ2-5; d_call: TRBD2; cdr3_aa: CASSLRGGDVETQYF; cdr3_nt: TGTGCCAGCAGCTTGCGCGGGGGGGATGTAGAGACCCAGTACTTC
v_call: TRBV5-1; clone_size: -; j_call: TRBJ1-2; d_call: -; cdr3_aa: CASSLQGGTGYTF; cdr3_nt: TGCGCCAGCAGCTTACAGGGTGGAACTGGCTACACCTTC
v_call: TRBV5-4; clone_size: -; j_call: TRBJ2-1; d_call: -; cdr3_aa: CASSLPGWNEQFF; cdr3_nt: TGTGCCAGCAGCTTACCTGGCTGGAATGAGCAGTTCTTC
v_call: TRBV6-5; clone_size: -; j_call: TRBJ2-7; d_call: TRBD1; cdr3_aa: CASSPRGQGAYEQYF; cdr3_nt: TGTGCCAGCAGCCCACGGGGACAGGGGGCCTACGAGCAGTACTTC
v_call: TRBV28; clone_size: -; j_call: TRBJ1-1; d_call: TRBD1; cdr3_aa: CASRGYGTGNTEAFF; cdr3_nt: TGTGCCAGCAGGGGGTACGGGACAGGAAACACTGAAGCTTTCTTT
v_call: TRBV7-2; clone_size: -; j_call: TRBJ1-1; d_call: TRBD1; cdr3_aa: CASIPPPGQGNTEAFF; cdr3_nt: TGTGCCAGCATTCCTCCCCCGGGACAGGGGAACACTGAAGCTTTCTTT
v_call: TRBV4-3; clone_size: -; j_call: TRBJ2-3; d_call: TRBD1; cdr3_aa: CASSPGQGADTQYF; cdr3_nt: TGCGCCAGCAGCCCGGGACAGGGGGCAGATACGCAGTATTTT
v_call: TRBV7-2; clone_size: many; j_call: TRBJ2-1; d_call: -; cdr3_aa: CASSFINEQFF; cdr3_nt: TGTGCCAGCAGCTTTATTAATGAGCAGTTCTTC
v_call: TRBV4-2; clone_size: few; j_call: TRBJ2-3; d_call: -; cdr3_aa: CASSQGERGRGSDTQYF; cdr3_nt: TGTGCCAGCAGCCAAGGGGAACGGGGGCGGGGGTCAGATACGCAGTATTTT
v_call: TRBV7-9; clone_size: few; j_call: TRBJ2-5; d_call: TRBD2; cdr3_aa: CASSLATLLAGGRTQYF; cdr3_nt: TGTGCCAGCAGCTTAGCGACCCTGCTTGCGGGGGGCAGGACCCAGTACTTC
v_call: TRBV21-1; clone_size: -; j_call: TRBJ1-5; d_call: -; cdr3_aa: CASSKENKREGSQPQHF; cdr3_nt: TGTGCCAGCAGCAAAGAGAACAAAAGGGAGGGAAGTCAGCCCCAGCATTTT
v_call: TRBV19; clone_size: few; j_call: TRBJ2-2; d_call: TRBD1; cdr3_aa: CASSYRGDTGELFF; cdr3_nt: TGTGCCAGTAGTTACAGGGGGGACACCGGGGAGCTGTTTTTT